A selection of T cell receptor beta chains follows, all from one sample in a study of shared T cell receptors in the human thymus. Profiled with immunoSEQ multiplex PCR; TCRdb holds only in-frame clones, not every one. The sample comprises over 450,000 clones, approximately 80% of which are singletons, and about 0.013% rests with the top ten. The data also belong to a second study, concerning human thymus T cells.

Material for sequencing was thymocytes. The receptors were gathered from a boy in the first two years of life with a congenital heart defect. Both conserved end residues are part of each CDR3.

cdr3_length j_call v_call cdr3_aa
20 TRBJ2-3 TRBV4-1 CASSLSGRGLAGGQADTQYF
17 TRBJ2-2 TRBV28 CASSFWTSGRFAGELFF
17 TRBJ2-3 TRBV5-6 CASSRTLAGGNTDTQYF
15 TRBJ2-6 TRBV9 CASSVGASGANVLTF
16 TRBJ1-3 TRBV5-1 CASSNGRDRTGNTIYF
14 TRBJ2-3 TRBV28 CASSLGRGRDTQYF
15 TRBJ2-6 TRBV27 CASSPSDPGANVLTF
15 TRBJ2-3 TRBV6-5 CASSRTGSLSDTQYF
19 TRBJ1-5 TRBV13 CASSTTRDRDPLGNQPQHF
16 TRBJ2-7 TRBV10-3 CAISVPPTGTNYEQYF
11 TRBJ2-5 TRBV20-1 CSASGGETQYF
19 TRBJ1-5 TRBV29-1 CSVVGRVGTGEGLYQPQHF
17 TRBJ2-5 TRBV29-1 CSVEGGPPAREKETQYF
15 TRBJ2-3 TRBV18 CASSPPGAGADTQYF
15 TRBJ2-7 TRBV10-3 CAISEVVIDSYEQYF
9 TRBJ2-1 TRBV29-1 CSVDRFGFF
14 TRBJ1-2 TRBV6-5 CASRVQVTNYGYTF
17 TRBJ2-7 TRBV18 CASSPQRVAGSSYEQYF
12 TRBJ1-1 TRBV4-1 CASSPGGGEAFF
16 TRBJ2-1 TRBV7-9 CASSRPGTRGGNEQFF
18 TRBJ2-7 TRBV14 CASSQDWTSWDSSYEQYF
14 TRBJ1-2 TRBV30 CAWGGTGVCYGYTF
15 TRBJ1-1 TRBV4-3 CASSDEDRAGREAFF
14 TRBJ2-5 TRBV7-9 CASTLGGVMETQYF
14 TRBJ1-1 TRBV19 CASSILDSGTEAFF
15 TRBJ1-1 TRBV27 CASNVLGGVYTEAFF
14 TRBJ2-7 TRBV27 CASSLLGGGREQYF
16 TRBJ2-7 TRBV4-1 CASSQDRGSGTHEQYF
13 TRBJ1-2 TRBV5-4 CASSLEQGYGYTF
15 TRBJ2-2 TRBV6-4 CASPFGGGLTGELFF
19 TRBJ2-5 TRBV27 CASRPTGLAGDHLQETQYF
14 TRBJ2-7 TRBV4-3 CASTAQGFGYEQYF
16 TRBJ2-3 TRBV28 CASSLWTSGAIDTQYF
13 TRBJ1-2 TRBV27 CASSVQGNYGYTF
14 TRBJ1-4 TRBV6-6 CASSYQGDDEKLFF